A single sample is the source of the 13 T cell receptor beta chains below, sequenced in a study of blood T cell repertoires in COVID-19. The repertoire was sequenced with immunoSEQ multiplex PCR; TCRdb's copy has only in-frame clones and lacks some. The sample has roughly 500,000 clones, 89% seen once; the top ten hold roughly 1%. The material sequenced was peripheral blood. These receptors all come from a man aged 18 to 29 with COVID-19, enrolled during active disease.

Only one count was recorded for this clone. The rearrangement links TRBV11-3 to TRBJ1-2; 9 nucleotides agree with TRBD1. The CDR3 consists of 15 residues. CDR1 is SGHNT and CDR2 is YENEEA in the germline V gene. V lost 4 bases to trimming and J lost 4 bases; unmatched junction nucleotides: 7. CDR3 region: CASSSGTGPGYGYTF. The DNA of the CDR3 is TGTGCCAGCAGCTCGGGGACAGGGCCTGGCTATGGCTACACCTTC.

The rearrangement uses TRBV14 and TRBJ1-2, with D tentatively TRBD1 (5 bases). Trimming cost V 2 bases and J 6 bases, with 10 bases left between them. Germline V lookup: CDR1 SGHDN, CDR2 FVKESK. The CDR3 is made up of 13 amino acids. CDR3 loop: CASSQRGINGYTF. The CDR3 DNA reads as TGTGCCAGCAGCCAAAGGGGAATCAATGGCTACACCTTC.

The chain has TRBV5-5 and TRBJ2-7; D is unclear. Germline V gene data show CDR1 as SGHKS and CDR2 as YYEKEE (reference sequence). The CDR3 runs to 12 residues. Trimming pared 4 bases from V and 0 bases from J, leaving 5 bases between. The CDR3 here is CASSDSSYEQYF. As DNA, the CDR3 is TGTGCCAGCAGCGATAGCTCCTACGAGCAGTACTTC.

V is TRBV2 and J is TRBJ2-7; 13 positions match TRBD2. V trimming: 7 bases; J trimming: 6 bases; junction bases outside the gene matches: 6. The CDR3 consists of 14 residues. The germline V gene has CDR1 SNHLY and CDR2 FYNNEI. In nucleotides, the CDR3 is TGTGCCAGCATTAGACTAGCGGGAGGAGGCGAGCAGTACTTC. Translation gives CASIRLAGGGEQYF.

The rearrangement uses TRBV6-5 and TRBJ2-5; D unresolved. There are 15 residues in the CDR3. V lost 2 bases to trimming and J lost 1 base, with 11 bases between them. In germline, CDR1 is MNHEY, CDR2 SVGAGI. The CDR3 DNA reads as TGTGCCAGCAGTTACCACACGTCGCTCCAAGAGACCCAGTACTTC. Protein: CASSYHTSLQETQYF.

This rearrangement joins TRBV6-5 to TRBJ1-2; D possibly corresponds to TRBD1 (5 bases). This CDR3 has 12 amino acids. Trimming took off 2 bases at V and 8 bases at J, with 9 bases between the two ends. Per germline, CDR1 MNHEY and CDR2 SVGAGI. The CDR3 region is CASSYGEGGYTF. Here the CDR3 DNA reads TGTGCCAGCAGTTACGGGGAGGGGGGCTACACCTTC.

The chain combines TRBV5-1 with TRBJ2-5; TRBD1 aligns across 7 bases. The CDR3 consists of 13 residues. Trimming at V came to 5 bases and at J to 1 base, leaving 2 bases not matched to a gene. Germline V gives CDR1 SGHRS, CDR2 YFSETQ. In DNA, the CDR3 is TGCGCCAGCAGATGGGACAGCCAAGAGACCCAGTACTTC. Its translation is CASRWDSQETQYF.

Written as DNA, the CDR3 is TGTGCCAGCAGCTTTGGGGGGTTTGAAAAACTGTTTTTT. It translates to CASSFGGFEKLFF. The J gene is TRBJ1-4, the V gene TRBV11-2, with D possibly being TRBD1 (5 bases). Trimming removed 3 bases from V and 7 bases from J, with 9 bases in between. This CDR3 region has 13 residues. Germline-derived CDR1 and CDR2 are SGHAT and FQNNGV.

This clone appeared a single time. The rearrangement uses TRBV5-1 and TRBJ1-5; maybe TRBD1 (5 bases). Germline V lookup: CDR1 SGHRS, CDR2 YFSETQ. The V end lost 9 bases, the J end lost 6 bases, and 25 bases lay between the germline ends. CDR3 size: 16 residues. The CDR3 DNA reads TGCGCCATCCTACCGCGGGGCAGGGACGCGGGTCAGCCCCAGCATTTT. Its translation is CAILPRGRDAGQPQHF. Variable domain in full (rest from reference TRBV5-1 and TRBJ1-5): KAGVTQTPRYLIKTRGQQVTLSCSPISGHRSVSWYQQTPGQGLQFLFEYFSETQRNKGNFPGRFSGRQFSNSRSEMNVSTLELGDSALYLCAILPRGRDAGQPQHFGDGTRLSIL.

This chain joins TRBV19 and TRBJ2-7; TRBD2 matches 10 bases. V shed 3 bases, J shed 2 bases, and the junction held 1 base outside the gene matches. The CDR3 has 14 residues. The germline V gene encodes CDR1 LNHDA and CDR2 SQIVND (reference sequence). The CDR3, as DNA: TGTGCCAGTAGTATCACTAGCGGGACCTACGAGCAGTACTTC. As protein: CASSITSGTYEQYF.

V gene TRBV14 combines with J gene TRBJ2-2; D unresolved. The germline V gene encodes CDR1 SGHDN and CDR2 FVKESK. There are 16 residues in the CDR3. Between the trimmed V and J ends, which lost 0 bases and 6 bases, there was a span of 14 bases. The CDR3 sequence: CASSQDLDSPPGELFF. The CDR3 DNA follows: TGTGCCAGCAGCCAAGACCTCGACTCCCCCCCCGGGGAGCTGTTTTTT.

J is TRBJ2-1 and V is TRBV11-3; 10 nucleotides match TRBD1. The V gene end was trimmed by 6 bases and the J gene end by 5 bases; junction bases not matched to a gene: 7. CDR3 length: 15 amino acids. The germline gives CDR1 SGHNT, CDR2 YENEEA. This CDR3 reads CASSTGTGVNNEQFF. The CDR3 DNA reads TGTGCCAGCAGTACCGGGACAGGGGTCAACAATGAGCAGTTCTTC. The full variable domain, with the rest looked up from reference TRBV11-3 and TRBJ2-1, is EAGVVQSPRYKIIEKKQPVAFWCNPISGHNTLYWYLQNLGQGPELLIRYENEEAVDDSQLPKDRFSAERLKGVDSTLKIQPAELGDSAVYLCASSTGTGVNNEQFFGPGTRLTVL.

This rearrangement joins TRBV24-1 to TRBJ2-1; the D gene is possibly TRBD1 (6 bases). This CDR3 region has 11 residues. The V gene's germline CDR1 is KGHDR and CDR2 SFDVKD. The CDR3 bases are TGTGCTGTGGGGGCCGGTAATGAGCAGTTCTTC. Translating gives CAVGAGNEQFF.